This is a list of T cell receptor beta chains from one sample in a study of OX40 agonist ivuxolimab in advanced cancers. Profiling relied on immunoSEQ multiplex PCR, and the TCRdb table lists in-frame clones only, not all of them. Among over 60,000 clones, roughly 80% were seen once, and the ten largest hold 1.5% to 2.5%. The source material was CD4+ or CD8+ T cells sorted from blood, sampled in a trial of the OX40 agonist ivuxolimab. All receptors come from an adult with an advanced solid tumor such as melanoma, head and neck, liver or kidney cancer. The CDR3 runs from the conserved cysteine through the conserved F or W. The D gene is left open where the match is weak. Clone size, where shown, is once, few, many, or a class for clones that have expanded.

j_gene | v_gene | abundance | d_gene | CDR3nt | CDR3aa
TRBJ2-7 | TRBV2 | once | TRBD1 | TGTGCCAGCAGCGAAAGACAGGGAACCTACGAGCAGTACTTC | CASSERQGTYEQYF
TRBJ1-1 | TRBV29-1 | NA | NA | TGCAGCGTTGAAGTTGGCACCGGATGGACTGAAGCTTTCTTT | CSVEVGTGWTEAFF
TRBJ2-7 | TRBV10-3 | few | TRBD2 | TGTGCCACCGCAGCGGGAGATCCCAACGAGCAGTACTTC | CATAAGDPNEQYF
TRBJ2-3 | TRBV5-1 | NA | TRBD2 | TGCGCCAGCAGCTTGGACCGGGAGGGGGGGACAGATACGCAGTATTTT | CASSLDREGGTDTQYF
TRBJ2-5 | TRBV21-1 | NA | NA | TGTGCCAGGACCGGCCATCCCCAGCGGGAGGGGGAGACCCAGTACTTC | CARTGHPQREGETQYF
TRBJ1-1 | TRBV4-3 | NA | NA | TGCGCCAGCAGCCAAGTCAGGGGCTCTGAAGCTTTCTTT | CASSQVRGSEAFF
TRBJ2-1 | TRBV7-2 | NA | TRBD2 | TGTGCCAGCAGCGTAGGACTAGCGGGAGGGCAGGGGGAGCAGTTCTTC | CASSVGLAGGQGEQFF
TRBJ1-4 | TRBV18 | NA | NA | TGTGCCAGCTCACCACCCGGGGGAACTAATGAAAAACTGTTTTTT | CASSPPGGTNEKLFF
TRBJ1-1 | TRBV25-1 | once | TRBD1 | TGTGCCAGCAGTGATCAGGGACAGGGGATCACTGAAGCTTTCTTT | CASSDQGQGITEAFF
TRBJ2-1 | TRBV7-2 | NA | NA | TGTGCCAGCAGCTTATTGGGGGGCGTAGGCTACAATGAGCAGTTCTTC | CASSLLGGVGYNEQFF
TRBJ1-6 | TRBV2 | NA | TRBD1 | TGTGCCAGCAGCCGTACGGGACAGGGATACTCCCCCCTCCACTTT | CASSRTGQGYSPLHF
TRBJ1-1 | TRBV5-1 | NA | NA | TGCGCCAGCAGCTTTCAGGGGACGAACACTGAAGCTTTCTTT | CASSFQGTNTEAFF
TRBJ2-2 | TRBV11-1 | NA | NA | TGTGCCGCGGGTGCCTACACCGGGGAGCTGTTTTTT | CAAGAYTGELFF
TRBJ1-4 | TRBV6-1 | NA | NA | TGTGCCAGCAGTGGCCGGGGAGTGGGGGCAACTAATGAAAAACTGTTTTTT | CASSGRGVGATNEKLFF
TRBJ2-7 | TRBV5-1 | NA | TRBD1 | TGCGCCAGCAGTAAGGGACAGGCTTTCGAGCAGTACTTC | CASSKGQAFEQYF
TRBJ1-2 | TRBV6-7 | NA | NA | TGTGCCAGCCCCGGGACTTACTATGGCTACACCTTC | CASPGTYYGYTF
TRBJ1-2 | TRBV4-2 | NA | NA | TGTGCCAGCAGCCAAGATTGGCAGGGAGGATACTATGGCTACACCTTC | CASSQDWQGGYYGYTF
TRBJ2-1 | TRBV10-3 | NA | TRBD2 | TGTGCCATCAGTGAGGGAAGCGGGGAATACAATGAGCAGTTCTTC | CAISEGSGEYNEQFF
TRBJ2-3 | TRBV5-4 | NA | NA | TGTGCCAGCAGCCCCTGGGGCGGAGATACGCAGTATTTT | CASSPWGGDTQYF
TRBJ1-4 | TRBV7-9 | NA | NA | TGTGCCAGCACCCCCCCGTCGGGTGAAAAACTGTTTTTT | CASTPPSGEKLFF
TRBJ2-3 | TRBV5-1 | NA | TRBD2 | TGCGCCAGCAGCTTGGGACTAGCGGGAGTGACAGATACGCAGTATTTT | CASSLGLAGVTDTQYF
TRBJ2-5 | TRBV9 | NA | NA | TGTGCCAGCAGTACCGGGTCTCAAGAGACCCAGTACTTC | CASSTGSQETQYF
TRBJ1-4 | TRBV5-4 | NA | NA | TGTGCCAGCAGCTTGGGTGGACCAAAGAATGAAAAACTGTTTTTT | CASSLGGPKNEKLFF
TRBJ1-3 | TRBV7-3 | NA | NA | TGTGCCAGCAGCCCCGAGGGCAGTCTAACTGGAAACACCATATATTTT | CASSPEGSLTGNTIYF
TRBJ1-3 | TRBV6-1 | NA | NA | TGTGCCAGCAGTGGTGGCAGGAGCTCTGGAAACACCATATATTTT | CASSGGRSSGNTIYF
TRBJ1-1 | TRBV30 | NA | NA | TGTGTAAATGGGGGTGGACAGATGAACACTGAAGCTTTCTTT | CVNGGGQMNTEAFF
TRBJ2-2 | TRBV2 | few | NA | TGTGCCAGCAGTGGCTGGGAGAACACCGGGGAGCTGTTTTTT | CASSGWENTGELFF
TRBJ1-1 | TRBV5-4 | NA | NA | TGTGCCAGCAGCTCCGGACAGCCCGAGACTGAAGCTTTCTTT | CASSSGQPETEAFF
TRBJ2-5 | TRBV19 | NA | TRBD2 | TGTGCCAGTAGTCATTGGGGGGGACGGGGACGTCAAGAGACCCAGTACTTC | CASSHWGGRGRQETQYF
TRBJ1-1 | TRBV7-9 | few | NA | TGTGCCAGCAGCCCATCATGGACTGAAGCTTTCTTT | CASSPSWTEAFF
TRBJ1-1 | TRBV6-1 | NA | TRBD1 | TGTGCCAGCAGTCCAGACAGGGTCACTGAAGCTTTCTTT | CASSPDRVTEAFF
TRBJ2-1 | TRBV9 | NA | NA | TGTGCCAGCAGCGTAGCATTAGTGATACCGGACAATGAGCAGTTCTTC | CASSVALVIPDNEQFF
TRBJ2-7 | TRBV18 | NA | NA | TGTGCCAGCTCACCACCCGGACGGATTCCCTACGAGCAGTACTTC | CASSPPGRIPYEQYF
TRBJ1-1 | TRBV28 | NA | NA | TGTGCCAGCAGCCGCGAAACGGGGGTGGGGACTGAAGCTTTCTTT | CASSRETGVGTEAFF
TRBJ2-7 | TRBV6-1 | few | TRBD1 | TGTGCCAGCAGTGTGTATGGGACAGCGGAGTACGAGCAGTACTTC | CASSVYGTAEYEQYF
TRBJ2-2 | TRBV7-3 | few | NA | TGTGCCAGCAGCTTGATGCGCGGGGAGCTGTTTTTT | CASSLMRGELFF
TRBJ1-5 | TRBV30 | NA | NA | TGTGCCTGGAGTGGGCTCCCCAATCAGCCCCAGCATTTT | CAWSGLPNQPQHF
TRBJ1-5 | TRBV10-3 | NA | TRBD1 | TGTGCCATTTCGAGGGGACAGGGGAACGGTCAGCCCCAGCATTTT | CAISRGQGNGQPQHF
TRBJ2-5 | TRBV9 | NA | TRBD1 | TGTGCCAGCAGCGTAGCTGGGACAGGGGAAGAGACCCAGTACTTC | CASSVAGTGEETQYF
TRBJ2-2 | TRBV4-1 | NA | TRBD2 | TGCGCCAGCAGCCAAGTAGCGGGGGCTATGAACACCGGGGAGCTGTTTTTT | CASSQVAGAMNTGELFF
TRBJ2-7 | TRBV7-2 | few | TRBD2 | TGTGCCAGCAGCTGGGGGGGATCAAGCTCTTACTTC | CASSWGGSSSYF
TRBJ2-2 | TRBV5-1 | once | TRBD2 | TGCGCCAGCAGCCCGCCGGGAAGCGGGACCACCGGGGAGCTGTTTTTT | CASSPPGSGTTGELFF
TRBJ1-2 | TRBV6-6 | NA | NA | TGTGCCAGCAGTTACTCGAGGGACTATGGCTACACCTTC | CASSYSRDYGYTF
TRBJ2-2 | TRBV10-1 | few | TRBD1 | TGCGCCAGCAGTCCGGACAGGGACGGCACCGGGGAGCTGTTTTTT | CASSPDRDGTGELFF
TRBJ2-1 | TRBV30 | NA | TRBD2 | TGTGCCTGGAGATGGGGGCTACTAGCGGGAGGTGGGGAAAATGAGCAGTTCTTC | CAWRWGLLAGGGENEQFF
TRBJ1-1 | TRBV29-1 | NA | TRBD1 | TGCAGCGTTGAAGGTGGGACAGGGGGGACTGAAGCTTTCTTT | CSVEGGTGGTEAFF
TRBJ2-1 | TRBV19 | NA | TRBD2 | TGTGCCAGTCAGGCGGGGGGGAGCTCCTACAATGAGCAGTTCTTC | CASQAGGSSYNEQFF
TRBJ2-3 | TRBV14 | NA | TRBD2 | TGTGCCAGCAGCCAATGGGCCCGGGACTACACAGATACGCAGTATTTT | CASSQWARDYTDTQYF